Reported below is one TCR beta chain. The antigen remains unidentified. Repertoires were generated with immunoSEQ multiplex PCR, while TCRdb's copy carries only in-frame clones and drops some. This table holds 71,000 or so clones, about 88% found once. The data are from a study of OX40 agonist ivuxolimab in advanced cancers. Study overall: Partial responses were achieved by three patients: one hepatocellular carcinoma, two cutaneous melanoma. The study's findings and limits: Expanded clones were, on average, more numerous among CD8+ T cells than CD4+. Dosing at 0.1 to 3.0 mg/kg was accompanied by clonal expansion of CD4+ and CD8+ blood T cells by week 6.

The CDR3 is 10 amino acids. Trimming removed 7 bases at V and 1 base at J, with 3 bases between. The germline CDR1 and CDR2 sequences are SQVTM and ANQGSEA. The sample consisted of CD4+ or CD8+ T cells sorted from blood, taken in a trial of the OX40 agonist ivuxolimab. This TCR derives from an adult with an advanced solid tumor such as melanoma, head and neck, liver or kidney cancer. The gene calls are TRBV29-1 and TRBJ2-3; unclear D gene. CDR3 coding DNA: TGCAGCGGTGGCACAGATACGCAGTATTTT. As protein: CSGGTDTQYF.